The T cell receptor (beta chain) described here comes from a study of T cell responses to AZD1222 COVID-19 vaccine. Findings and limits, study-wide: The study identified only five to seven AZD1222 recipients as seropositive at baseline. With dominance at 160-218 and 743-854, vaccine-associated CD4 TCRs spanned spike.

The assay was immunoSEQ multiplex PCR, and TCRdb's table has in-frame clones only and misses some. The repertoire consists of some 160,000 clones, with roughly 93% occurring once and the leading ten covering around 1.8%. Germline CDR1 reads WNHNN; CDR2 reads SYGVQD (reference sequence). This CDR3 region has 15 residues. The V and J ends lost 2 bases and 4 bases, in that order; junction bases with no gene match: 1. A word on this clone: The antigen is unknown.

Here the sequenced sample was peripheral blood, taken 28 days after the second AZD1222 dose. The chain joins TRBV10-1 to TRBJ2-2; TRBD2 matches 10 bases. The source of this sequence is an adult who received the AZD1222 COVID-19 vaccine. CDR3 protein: CASSERTSGTGELFF. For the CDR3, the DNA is TGCGCCAGCAGTGAGAGGACTAGCGGCACCGGGGAGCTGTTTTTT.